This entry features one TCR beta chain sequence. This sample was taken from a study of blood T cell repertoires in COVID-19. Libraries were prepared by immunoSEQ multiplex PCR; TCRdb keeps only in-frame clonotypes and omits some of them. This table has 100,000 to 110,000 clones, almost 80% appearing once. V was clipped by 4 bases and J by 2 bases; unmatched bases: 13. Germline loops: CDR1 LGHDT, CDR2 YNNKEL (reference sequence). CDR3 length: 18 amino acids. The receptor was isolated from a man between 65 and 85 years old with active or convalescent COVID-19. The rearrangement links TRBV3-1 (or the pseudogene TRBV3-2) to TRBJ2-2; 7 positions agree with TRBD2. The sample was peripheral blood. The CDR3: CASSPLGLAETNTGELFF. In nucleotides, the CDR3 is TGTGCCAGCAGCCCCCTCGGGCTAGCGGAGACAAACACCGGGGAGCTGTTTTTT.